Given below is one T cell receptor (beta chain) in context. This entry belongs to a study of blood T cell repertoires in COVID-19. Study information: Donors in the United States, Italy and Spain gave samples during acute or convalescent COVID-19. From T cells, B-cell-depleted T cells, or PBMCs came the material, which was cDNA or gDNA.

From germline, CDR1 is SGHNT and CDR2 YYREEE (reference sequence). V was pared by 2 bases and J by 4 bases, with 5 bases of the junction left unmatched. This CDR3 comprises 15 residues. Seattle patients were enrolled while actively infected and followed longitudinally. As processed by the authors: Nucleated cell counts were estimated from reference gene primer amplification. Data came from immunoSEQ multiplex PCR; TCRdb stores just in-frame clones and leaves some out. V, J and clone size are those of that table, while D and trimming were read from the DNA. This sample has approximately 500,000 clones, with roughly nine tenths found just once.

The V gene is TRBV5-4, the J gene TRBJ1-2, with 10 bases identical to TRBD1. Sequenced material: peripheral blood. This TCR derives from a woman between 45 and 60 years old with COVID-19, enrolled during active disease. For the CDR3, the DNA is TGTGCCAGCAGCTTAGGGGGACAGGGGCCCTATGGCTACACCTTC. The encoded protein is CASSLGGQGPYGYTF.